A selection of T cell receptor beta chains follows, all from one sample in a study of sequential checkpoint blockade in melanoma. Produced via immunoSEQ multiplex PCR; TCRdb's table is partial and in-frame only. Of under 20,000 clones detected, about 75% appear once; the ten largest clones hold about 11%. The sample here was CD8+ T cells sorted from blood (inferred from file names), taken from a patient given nivolumab and ipilimumab in sequence. Receptors originate from a human donor with melanoma. The CDR3 runs from the conserved cysteine through the conserved F or W. The order of the fields is V gene, CDR3 length, clone size, J gene, D gene, CDR3 protein, CDR3 DNA. A D gene is named only where the DNA matches it firmly. Some rows have no size entry. The others give once, few or many, or a class for an expanded clone.

V gene: TRBV13; CDR3 length: 17; clone size: NA; J gene: TRBJ2-2; D gene: NA; CDR3 protein: CASSTLKELAATGELFF; CDR3 DNA: TGTGCCAGCAGCACCCTGAAGGAGTTAGCGGCGACCGGGGAGCTGTTTTTT
V gene: TRBV11-3; CDR3 length: 15; clone size: once; J gene: TRBJ2-2; D gene: NA; CDR3 protein: CASAKETVNTGELFF; CDR3 DNA: TGTGCCAGCGCAAAGGAGACAGTGAACACCGGGGAGCTGTTTTTT
V gene: TRBV9; CDR3 length: 14; clone size: medium-sized; J gene: TRBJ2-1; D gene: TRBD2; CDR3 protein: CASSRPGGRDEQFF; CDR3 DNA: TGTGCCAGCAGTAGGCCGGGGGGGCGGGATGAGCAGTTCTTC
V gene: TRBV27; CDR3 length: 16; clone size: NA; J gene: TRBJ2-1; D gene: TRBD1; CDR3 protein: CASSLPGTGAYNEQFF; CDR3 DNA: TGTGCCAGCAGTTTACCCGGGACAGGGGCCTACAATGAGCAGTTCTTC
V gene: TRBV11-2; CDR3 length: 16; clone size: few; J gene: TRBJ1-1; D gene: NA; CDR3 protein: CASSFLTKGDYAEAFF; CDR3 DNA: TGTGCCAGCAGCTTTTTGACCAAAGGAGATTACGCTGAAGCTTTCTTT
V gene: TRBV6-5; CDR3 length: 13; clone size: NA; J gene: TRBJ1-2; D gene: NA; CDR3 protein: CASSYSQNYGYTF; CDR3 DNA: TGTGCCAGCAGTTACAGTCAGAACTATGGCTACACCTTC
V gene: TRBV29-1; CDR3 length: 12; clone size: few; J gene: TRBJ2-4; D gene: NA; CDR3 protein: CSVEESQNIQYF; CDR3 DNA: TGCAGCGTTGAGGAGTCGCAAAACATTCAGTACTTC
V gene: TRBV7-7; CDR3 length: 16; clone size: NA; J gene: TRBJ2-5; D gene: NA; CDR3 protein: CASSPQTTTAQETQYF; CDR3 DNA: TGTGCTAGCAGCCCTCAGACTACTACCGCACAAGAGACCCAGTACTTC
V gene: TRBV7-8; CDR3 length: 13; clone size: once; J gene: TRBJ2-5; D gene: NA; CDR3 protein: CASSRDLKETQYF; CDR3 DNA: TGTGCCAGCAGCCGGGACTTGAAAGAGACCCAGTACTTC
V gene: TRBV5-1; CDR3 length: 20; clone size: NA; J gene: TRBJ2-7; D gene: TRBD2; CDR3 protein: CASRADRTGTSGQVAYEQYF; CDR3 DNA: TGCGCCAGCAGGGCTGACAGGACCGGGACTAGCGGGCAAGTGGCCTACGAGCAGTACTTC
V gene: TRBV6-5; CDR3 length: 15; clone size: NA; J gene: TRBJ1-2; D gene: NA; CDR3 protein: CASSYSGTPNYGYTF; CDR3 DNA: TGTGCCAGCAGTTACTCGGGCACACCTAACTATGGCTACACCTTC
V gene: TRBV7-9; CDR3 length: 15; clone size: once; J gene: TRBJ1-1; D gene: NA; CDR3 protein: CASTQTSLMNTEAFF; CDR3 DNA: TGTGCCAGCACCCAGACATCACTTATGAACACTGAAGCTTTCTTT
V gene: TRBV6-4; CDR3 length: 15; clone size: NA; J gene: TRBJ2-3; D gene: NA; CDR3 protein: CASSLTRTTTDTQYF; CDR3 DNA: TGTGCCAGCAGCTTGACACGCACCACCACAGATACGCAGTATTTT
V gene: TRBV7-6; CDR3 length: 17; clone size: NA; J gene: TRBJ1-3; D gene: NA; CDR3 protein: CASSSPLDSGSGNTIYF; CDR3 DNA: TGTGCCAGCAGCTCCCCCCTGGACTCAGGCTCTGGAAACACCATATATTTT
V gene: TRBV5-5; CDR3 length: 12; clone size: once; J gene: TRBJ2-7; D gene: NA; CDR3 protein: CASSFLGDEQYF; CDR3 DNA: TGTGCCAGCAGCTTCCTCGGGGACGAGCAGTACTTC
V gene: TRBV27; CDR3 length: 13; clone size: NA; J gene: TRBJ1-1; D gene: NA; CDR3 protein: CASKILGNTEAFF; CDR3 DNA: TGCGCCAGCAAGATTCTGGGCAACACTGAAGCTTTCTTT
V gene: TRBV15; CDR3 length: 14; clone size: few; J gene: TRBJ1-3; D gene: NA; CDR3 protein: CATSKGGQGNTIYF; CDR3 DNA: TGTGCCACCAGCAAGGGGGGGCAAGGAAACACCATATATTTT
V gene: TRBV29-1; CDR3 length: 12; clone size: NA; J gene: TRBJ1-2; D gene: TRBD1; CDR3 protein: CSVPGTGDRYTF; CDR3 DNA: TGCAGCGTGCCCGGGACAGGGGATCGCTACACCTTC
V gene: TRBV7-3; CDR3 length: 16; clone size: NA; J gene: TRBJ2-3; D gene: NA; CDR3 protein: CASSLSPAGYADTQYF; CDR3 DNA: TGTGCCAGCAGCTTAAGTCCAGCGGGTTACGCAGATACGCAGTATTTT
V gene: TRBV4-1; CDR3 length: 15; clone size: NA; J gene: TRBJ1-5; D gene: NA; CDR3 protein: CASSQGQHSNQPQHF; CDR3 DNA: TGCGCCAGCAGCCAAGGACAGCATAGCAATCAGCCCCAGCATTTT
V gene: TRBV6-5; CDR3 length: 14; clone size: few; J gene: TRBJ1-3; D gene: NA; CDR3 protein: CASSYGRAGNTIYF; CDR3 DNA: TGTGCCAGCAGTTACGGCAGGGCTGGAAACACCATATATTTT
V gene: TRBV19; CDR3 length: 15; clone size: NA; J gene: TRBJ1-1; D gene: TRBD1; CDR3 protein: CASRRQGATNTEAFF; CDR3 DNA: TGTGCCAGCAGACGACAGGGGGCTACGAACACTGAAGCTTTCTTT
V gene: TRBV27; CDR3 length: 15; clone size: NA; J gene: TRBJ2-7; D gene: TRBD1; CDR3 protein: CASRLWTGGSYEQYF; CDR3 DNA: TGTGCCAGCAGACTTTGGACAGGGGGCTCCTACGAGCAGTACTTC
V gene: TRBV9; CDR3 length: 12; clone size: NA; J gene: TRBJ2-2; D gene: NA; CDR3 protein: CASLGVSGELFF; CDR3 DNA: TGTGCCAGCCTAGGGGTTTCCGGGGAGCTGTTTTTT
V gene: TRBV6-1; CDR3 length: 13; clone size: NA; J gene: TRBJ2-5; D gene: NA; CDR3 protein: CASNNGGSETQYF; CDR3 DNA: TGTGCCAGCAATAACGGAGGTTCGGAGACCCAGTACTTC
V gene: TRBV7-9; CDR3 length: 17; clone size: NA; J gene: TRBJ2-1; D gene: TRBD2; CDR3 protein: CASSLEASGRPYNEQFF; CDR3 DNA: TGTGCCAGCAGCTTAGAGGCTAGCGGGAGACCCTACAATGAGCAGTTCTTC
V gene: TRBV4-1; CDR3 length: 16; clone size: NA; J gene: TRBJ1-1; D gene: TRBD1; CDR3 protein: CASSLRDRGRNTEAFF; CDR3 DNA: TGCGCCAGCAGCCTCCGGGACAGGGGGAGAAACACTGAAGCTTTCTTT
V gene: TRBV7-8; CDR3 length: 15; clone size: NA; J gene: TRBJ2-5; D gene: TRBD2; CDR3 protein: CAIYSSGGHQETQYF; CDR3 DNA: TGTGCCATCTACTCTAGCGGGGGACATCAAGAGACCCAGTACTTC
V gene: TRBV19; CDR3 length: 15; clone size: NA; J gene: TRBJ2-7; D gene: NA; CDR3 protein: CASSIFSGSSYEQYF; CDR3 DNA: TGTGCCAGTAGTATCTTTAGCGGCAGCTCCTACGAGCAGTACTTC
V gene: TRBV9; CDR3 length: 13; clone size: NA; J gene: TRBJ1-6; D gene: NA; CDR3 protein: CASSVGAGSPLHF; CDR3 DNA: TGTGCCAGCAGCGTAGGGGCAGGATCACCCCTCCACTTT
V gene: TRBV6-5; CDR3 length: 14; clone size: NA; J gene: TRBJ2-7; D gene: TRBD1; CDR3 protein: CASTHRGRSYEQYF; CDR3 DNA: TGTGCCAGCACCCACAGGGGAAGGAGCTACGAGCAGTACTTC
V gene: TRBV13; CDR3 length: 13; clone size: once; J gene: TRBJ2-7; D gene: NA; CDR3 protein: CASSAFDLDEQYF; CDR3 DNA: TGTGCCAGCAGCGCCTTCGATCTAGACGAGCAGTACTTC
V gene: TRBV6-5; CDR3 length: 13; clone size: NA; J gene: TRBJ1-2; D gene: TRBD1; CDR3 protein: CASSDRGTYGYTF; CDR3 DNA: TGTGCCAGCAGTGACAGGGGCACCTATGGCTACACCTTC
V gene: TRBV4-3; CDR3 length: 18; clone size: NA; J gene: TRBJ2-3; D gene: NA; CDR3 protein: CASSQDTGRVGATDTQYF; CDR3 DNA: TGCGCCAGCAGCCAAGATACGGGCCGGGTGGGGGCCACAGATACGCAGTATTTT
V gene: TRBV7-9; CDR3 length: 14; clone size: medium-sized; J gene: TRBJ1-5; D gene: TRBD1; CDR3 protein: CASSFGTVNQPQHF; CDR3 DNA: TGTGCCAGCAGCTTTGGGACAGTTAATCAGCCCCAGCATTTT
V gene: TRBV6-6; CDR3 length: 12; clone size: NA; J gene: TRBJ2-7; D gene: TRBD2; CDR3 protein: CASRPGGYEQYF; CDR3 DNA: TGTGCCAGCAGGCCGGGGGGGTACGAGCAGTACTTC
V gene: TRBV30; CDR3 length: 17; clone size: few; J gene: TRBJ1-5; D gene: TRBD1; CDR3 protein: CAWSEQTGTEFNQPQHF; CDR3 DNA: TGTGCCTGGAGCGAACAAACCGGGACAGAGTTCAATCAGCCCCAGCATTTT
V gene: TRBV7-9; CDR3 length: 17; clone size: medium-sized; J gene: TRBJ1-2; D gene: TRBD1; CDR3 protein: CASSSPDVGTGGYGYTF; CDR3 DNA: TGTGCCAGCAGCTCCCCAGACGTCGGGACAGGTGGTTATGGCTACACCTTC
V gene: TRBV14; CDR3 length: 16; clone size: NA; J gene: TRBJ2-1; D gene: NA; CDR3 protein: CASSQTGMSSYDEQFF; CDR3 DNA: TGTGCCAGCAGCCAAACAGGGATGAGCTCCTACGATGAGCAGTTCTTC
V gene: TRBV6-5; CDR3 length: 14; clone size: NA; J gene: TRBJ1-2; D gene: NA; CDR3 protein: CASSLVGQEFGYTF; CDR3 DNA: TGTGCCAGCAGTTTGGTCGGTCAAGAGTTTGGCTACACCTTC
V gene: TRBV7-2; CDR3 length: 15; clone size: NA; J gene: TRBJ2-2; D gene: NA; CDR3 protein: CASSLGPIHTGELFF; CDR3 DNA: TGTGCCAGCAGCTTAGGGCCGATACACACCGGGGAGCTGTTTTTT
V gene: TRBV5-1; CDR3 length: 14; clone size: NA; J gene: TRBJ2-3; D gene: NA; CDR3 protein: CASSFLASTDTQYF; CDR3 DNA: TGCGCCAGCAGCTTTTTAGCTAGCACAGATACGCAGTATTTT
V gene: TRBV15; CDR3 length: 15; clone size: once; J gene: TRBJ1-5; D gene: NA; CDR3 protein: CATSIFRGSNQPQHF; CDR3 DNA: TGTGCCACCAGCATTTTTAGGGGGAGCAATCAGCCCCAGCATTTT